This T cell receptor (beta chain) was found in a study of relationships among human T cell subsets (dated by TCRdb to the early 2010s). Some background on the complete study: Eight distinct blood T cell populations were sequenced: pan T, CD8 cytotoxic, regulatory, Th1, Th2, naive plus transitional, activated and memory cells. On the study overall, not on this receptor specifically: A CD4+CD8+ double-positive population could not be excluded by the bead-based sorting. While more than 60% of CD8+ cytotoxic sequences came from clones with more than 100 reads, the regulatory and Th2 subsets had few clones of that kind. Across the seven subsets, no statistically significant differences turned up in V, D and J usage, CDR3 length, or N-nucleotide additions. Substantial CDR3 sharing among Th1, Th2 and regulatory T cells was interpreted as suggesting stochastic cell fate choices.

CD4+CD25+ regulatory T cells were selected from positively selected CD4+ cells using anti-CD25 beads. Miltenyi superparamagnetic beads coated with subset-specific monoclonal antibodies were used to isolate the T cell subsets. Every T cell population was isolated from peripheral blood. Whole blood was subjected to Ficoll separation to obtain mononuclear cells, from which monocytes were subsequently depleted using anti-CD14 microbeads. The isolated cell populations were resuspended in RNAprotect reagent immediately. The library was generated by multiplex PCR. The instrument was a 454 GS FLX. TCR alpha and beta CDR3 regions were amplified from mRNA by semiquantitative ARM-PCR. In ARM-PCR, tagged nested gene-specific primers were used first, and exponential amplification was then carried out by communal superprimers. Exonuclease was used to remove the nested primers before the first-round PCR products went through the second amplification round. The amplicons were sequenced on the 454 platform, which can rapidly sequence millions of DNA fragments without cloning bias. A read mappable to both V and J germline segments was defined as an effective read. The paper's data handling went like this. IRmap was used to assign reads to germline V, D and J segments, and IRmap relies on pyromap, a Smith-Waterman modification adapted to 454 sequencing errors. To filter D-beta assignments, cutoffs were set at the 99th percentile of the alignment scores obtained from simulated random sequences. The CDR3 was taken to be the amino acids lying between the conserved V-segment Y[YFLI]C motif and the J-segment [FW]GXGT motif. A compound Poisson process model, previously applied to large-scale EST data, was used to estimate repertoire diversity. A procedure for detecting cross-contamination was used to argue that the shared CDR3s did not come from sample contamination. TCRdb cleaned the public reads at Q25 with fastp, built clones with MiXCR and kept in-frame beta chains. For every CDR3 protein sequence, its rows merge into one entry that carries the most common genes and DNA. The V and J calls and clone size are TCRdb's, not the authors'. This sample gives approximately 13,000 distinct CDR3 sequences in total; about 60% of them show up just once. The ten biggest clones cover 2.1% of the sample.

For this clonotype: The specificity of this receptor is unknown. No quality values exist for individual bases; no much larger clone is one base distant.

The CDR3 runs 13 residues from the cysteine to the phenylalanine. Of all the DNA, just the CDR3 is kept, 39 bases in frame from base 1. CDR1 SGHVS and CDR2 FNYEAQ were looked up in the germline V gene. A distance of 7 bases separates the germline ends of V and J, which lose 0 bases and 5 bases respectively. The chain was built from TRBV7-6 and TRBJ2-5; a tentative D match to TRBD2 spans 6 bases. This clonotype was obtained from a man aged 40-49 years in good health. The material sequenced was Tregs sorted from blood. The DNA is TGTGCCAGCAGCTTAGCGGGGGGTGAGACCCAGTACTTC. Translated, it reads CASSLAGGETQYF.